The present T cell receptor beta chain was sequenced within a study of shared clonotypes between healthy human individuals. Across the study: Two women and a few men aged 18 to 49 served as donors.

As to this clone: Antigen unknown. The same CDR3 is also encoded by other DNA sequences in this sample.

The study's findings and limits: Clonotype sharing levels among donors were expected to vary with sequencing depth.

The deep-level immunoSEQ assay was used. Profiled with immunoSEQ multiplex PCR; TCRdb holds only in-frame clones, not every one. The sample has about 2.3 million clones; roughly 93% are singletons. CDR3 length: 14 amino acids. V gave up 11 bases and J gave up 0 bases; unmatched junction bases: 7. Looked up from germline, CDR1 is SNHLY and CDR2 is FYNNEI. The chain carries TRBV2 and TRBJ2-3; 8 bases are shared with TRBD2. Input material: naive CD4+ T cells from PBMCs. The sample's subset: CD45RA+ positively selected. The receptor's source is a man younger than 30 in good health. Some clones in this sample may be carry-over from other donors' samples. The CDR3 reads CASKRESSTDTQYF. Written as DNA, the CDR3 is TGTGCCTCAAAGCGGGAGAGTAGCACAGATACGCAGTATTTT.